The 4 T cell receptor beta chains given below trace back to one sample, sequenced in a study of OX40 agonist ivuxolimab in advanced cancers. Sequenced by immunoSEQ multiplex PCR; TCRdb stores in-frame clones only, minus some. Of approximately 35,000 clones listed, approximately 89% are singletons. Sample: CD4+ or CD8+ T cells sorted from blood, taken in a trial of the OX40 agonist ivuxolimab. Receptors were obtained from an adult with an advanced solid tumor such as melanoma, head and neck, liver or kidney cancer.

A single count supports this clone. The gene calls are TRBV6-1 and TRBJ1-2; TRBD1 aligns across 7 bases. The trim removed 4 bases at V and 5 bases at J, leaving 7 bases unmatched. Germline CDR1 and CDR2: MNHNS and SASEGT. There are 14 residues in the CDR3. The CDR3 DNA follows: TGTGCCAGCAGTGCGACAGGGTCGGGGTATGGCTACACCTTC. Translation gives CASSATGSGYGYTF.

V and J are TRBV4-2 and TRBJ2-2; the D call may be TRBD1 or TRBD2 (5 bases each). Germline CDR1 and CDR2: LGHNA and YNFKEQ. The CDR3 spans 16 residues. Between the trimmed V and J ends, which lost 4 bases and 7 bases, there was a span of 19 bases. The CDR3 DNA reads as TGTGCCAGCAGCCCCGGCTGGGACCTTGGATACGGGGAGCTGTTTTTT. Translating gives CASSPGWDLGYGELFF.

The rearrangement uses TRBV21-1 and TRBJ1-5; the DNA was not used to check the table's D call, TRBD1. TRBV21-1 is a known pseudogene. The CDR3 extends over 16 amino acids. As DNA, the CDR3 is TGTGCCAGCAGCCAAATAGGGACAGATGGCAATCAGCCCCAGCATTTT. It codes for CASSQIGTDGNQPQHF.

By share, this clone ranks as medium-sized. The chain uses TRBV7-3 and TRBJ1-3; maybe TRBD1 (5 bases). V was clipped by 5 bases and J by 8 bases, with 13 bases between them. CDR1 is SGHTA and CDR2 is FQGTGA in the germline V gene. This CDR3 is 13 amino acids long. In nucleotides, the CDR3 is TGTGCCAGCAGCGGAGGCCCACAGGACACCATATATTTT. Protein sequence: CASSGGPQDTIYF. The complete variable domain, with remaining parts taken from reference TRBV7-3 and TRBJ1-3, reads GAGVSQTPSNKVTEKGKYVELRCDPISGHTALYWYRQSLGQGPEFLIYFQGTGAADDSGLPNDRFFAVRPEGSVSTLKIQRTERGDSAVYLCASSGGPQDTIYFGEGSWLTVV.